This TCR beta chain was retrieved from a study of control samples from healthy donors and cancer patients. Germline CDR1 reads SGHRS; CDR2 reads YFSETQ. The CDR3 totals 14 residues. V gave up 1 base and J gave up 8 bases, with 12 bases separating them. Profiling relied on immunoSEQ multiplex PCR, and the TCRdb table lists in-frame clones only, not all of them. The sample carries 100,000 or so clones, roughly nine tenths recorded once. The chain has TRBV5-1 and TRBJ2-2, with D possibly being TRBD2 (5 bases). This receptor was obtained from a woman between 18 and 30 years old in good health. Material: blood. CDR3 protein: CASSLIAGEGELFF. The CDR3 DNA reads as TGCGCCAGCAGCTTGATTGCCGGGGAGGGGGAGCTGTTTTTT.